The clone carrying this T cell receptor (beta chain) was seen once. The antigen is unknown. The data were obtained in a study of cytomegalovirus exposure and HLA in healthy donors. Study-level points and caveats: In a later analysis, TCR beta V- and J-gene trimming showed a link to a missense DCLRE1C variant.

The ends lost 4 bases at V and 7 bases at J; junction bases unmatched: 7. The CDR3 spans 14 residues. Germline CDR1 is MGHRA and CDR2 is YSYEKL. Samples came from healthy bone marrow donors. The PCR ran on 60 Vbeta and 13 Jbeta primers. Clones were read by immunoSEQ multiplex PCR, and TCRdb kept only the in-frame ones, dropping some. In the table there are 100,000 to 150,000 clones, roughly 78% of which are singletons. The TCR originated in a young man in good health and CMV-seronegative. Sample: PBMCs. J is TRBJ2-1 and V is TRBV4-1; 7 nucleotides match TRBD1. The CDR3 DNA reads as TGCGCCAGCAGCCGGAAGGACAGGTTAAATGAGCAGTTCTTC. It yields the protein CASSRKDRLNEQFF.